The 32 T cell receptor beta chains in this list originate from one sample, sequenced in a study of blood T cell repertoires in COVID-19. Profiling relied on immunoSEQ multiplex PCR, and the TCRdb table lists in-frame clones only, not all of them. Seen here are about 60,000 clones, 75% to 95% observed once, and the top ten hold about 15%. What was sequenced was peripheral blood. The source of these receptors is a human donor with active COVID-19. The donor label of this sample is uncertain.

This rearrangement joins TRBV15 to TRBJ1-6; no reliable D call. This CDR3 is 14 amino acids long. Per the germline V gene, CDR1 is LNHNV and CDR2 is YYDKDF (reference sequence). Deletions cut 0 bases from V and 8 bases from J, with 8 bases between. CDR3 in DNA: TGTGCCACCAGCAGAGATCGCGTGGATTCACCCCTCCACTTT. Translated: CATSRDRVDSPLHF.

V is TRBV2 and J is TRBJ1-6; D ambiguous. Germline-derived CDR1 and CDR2 are SNHLY and FYNNEI. The CDR3 is 14 residues long. Trimming left V 3 bases short and J 5 bases short, with 8 bases between. The CDR3 DNA is TGTGCCAGCAGTGACCGCGGGGATAATTCACCCCTCCACTTT. Its protein is CASSDRGDNSPLHF.

V is TRBV5-1 and J is TRBJ2-7, with TRBD2 matching 9 bases. Germline V gene sequence: CDR1 SGHRS, CDR2 YFSETQ. J gave up 1 base and V 0 bases, and 5 bases lay outside the gene matches. CDR3 size: 16 residues. In nucleotides, the CDR3 is TGCGCCAGCAGCTTGGCGGCTAGCGGGACTTCCTACGAGCAGTACTTC. It translates to CASSLAASGTSYEQYF.

This chain uses TRBV3-1 (or the pseudogene TRBV3-2) with TRBJ1-1; D is perhaps TRBD1 (6 bases). The CDR3 is made up of 13 amino acids. V lost 0 bases, J lost 6 bases, and 8 bases lay in between. Germline CDR1 and CDR2: LGHDT and YNNKEL (reference sequence). The CDR3 coding sequence is TGTGCCAGCAGCCAAGACAGGGGTGCTGAAGCTTTCTTT. Protein: CASSQDRGAEAFF.

This chain links TRBV6-4 with TRBJ2-3; a weak D match, TRBD2 (7 bases). Germline V gives CDR1 MRHNA, CDR2 SNTAGT. Trimming cost V 11 bases and J 2 bases, with 14 bases left between them. This CDR3 has 13 residues. The CDR3 here is CAAGAGPTDTQYF. CDR3 DNA sequence: TGTGCCGCGGGGGCGGGACCCACAGATACGCAGTATTTT.

This clone was detected only once. V usage is TRBV23-1 and J usage is TRBJ2-5, with TRBD2 matching over 13 bases. TRBV23-1 is noted as an ORF with a role that remains uncertain. The CDR3 consists of 17 residues. Trimming removed 2 bases from V and 7 bases from J; junction bases left unmatched: 10. The CDR3 is CASSQPTSGGPGGTQYF. The CDR3 DNA reads TGCGCCAGCAGTCAACCGACTAGCGGGGGGCCCGGGGGGACCCAGTACTTC.

The chain has TRBV7-9 and TRBJ2-5; 8 bases are a match to TRBD2. V dropped 6 bases and J dropped 0; count of bases not matched to a gene: 9. The CDR3 totals 16 residues. The germline CDR1 and CDR2 sequences are SEHNR and FQNEAQ (reference sequence). DNA of the CDR3: TGTGCCAGCAGTCCTAACCCGGGGGGGTACCAAGAGACCCAGTACTTC. It is translated as CASSPNPGGYQETQYF.

The chain employs TRBV7-9 and TRBJ1-2; tentatively, D is TRBD1 (6 bases). V lost 5 bases and J 5 bases, leaving 9 bases between the germline ends. The germline CDR1 and CDR2 sequences are SEHNR and FQNEAQ (reference sequence). This CDR3 contains 12 residues. The CDR3: CASSAQGYGYTF. The DNA of the CDR3 is TGTGCCAGCAGCGCCCAGGGGTATGGCTACACCTTC.

The V gene is TRBV11-3, the J gene TRBJ2-1; 10 nucleotides line up with TRBD1. This CDR3 region has 15 residues. Germline CDR1 SGHNT, CDR2 YENEEA. V gave up 0 bases and J gave up 12 bases; unmatched junction bases: 8. DNA of the CDR3: TGTGCCAGCAGCTTAGATCGGGGGACAGGGGCCCCGCAGTTCTTC. Protein: CASSLDRGTGAPQFF.

The rearrangement joins TRBV13 to TRBJ2-2; the match to TRBD1 covers 10 bases. Trimming took 6 bases from V and 1 from J; bases not matched to a gene: 8. The CDR3 extends over 17 amino acids. From germline, CDR1 is PRHDT and CDR2 FYEKMQ (reference sequence). This CDR3 reads CASRPTRDRGNTGELFF. The CDR3 nucleotides are TGTGCCAGCAGGCCAACCCGGGACAGGGGGAACACCGGGGAGCTGTTTTTT.

V is TRBV19 and J is TRBJ1-1, with D perhaps TRBD1 (5 bases). Germline V gene data show CDR1 as LNHDA and CDR2 as SQIVND (reference sequence). The germline V and J ends were trimmed by 5 bases and 4 bases, with 14 bases remaining between them. The CDR3 length is 14 residues. The DNA of the CDR3 is TGTGCCAGTAGTGCCGGAGGGGCGGTCACTGAAGCTTTCTTT. Its protein product is CASSAGGAVTEAFF.

This clone was found once. The chain uses TRBV20-1 and TRBJ2-7; 7 bases agree with TRBD2. V was clipped by 3 bases and J by 2 bases; unmatched bases: 19. CDR1 is DFQATT, CDR2 SNEGSKA, per germline (reference sequence). This CDR3 is built from 18 residues. The CDR3 nucleotides read TGCAGTGCTAGTTATGGGACTACTAAGCGAGGATTAGCCTACGAGCAGTACTTC. Protein: CSASYGTTKRGLAYEQYF.

The rearrangement uses TRBV19 and TRBJ2-1; D is possibly TRBD1 (5 bases). Germline-derived CDR1 and CDR2 are LNHDA and SQIVND (reference sequence). The V gene lost 0 bases and the J gene lost 3 bases, with 12 bases spanning the gap. The CDR3 loop spans 16 amino acids. In DNA, the CDR3 is TGTGCCAGTAGTATAGATGCAGGGCCTAGCTACAATGAGCAGTTCTTC. Residues: CASSIDAGPSYNEQFF.

The chain couples TRBV24-1 to TRBJ2-1, with 12 bases identical to TRBD2. J was trimmed by 3 bases and V by 3 bases; bases with no gene match: 2. The CDR3 is made up of 16 amino acids. Germline V lookup: CDR1 KGHDR, CDR2 SFDVKD. CDR3 amino acids: CATSDGGLAGYNEQFF. CDR3 DNA: TGTGCCACCAGTGATGGGGGACTAGCGGGCTACAATGAGCAGTTCTTC.

The chain joins TRBV6-1 to TRBJ2-7, with a weak D call TRBD1 (5 bases). In germline, CDR1 is MNHNS, CDR2 SASEGT. The CDR3 totals 14 residues. V lost 2 bases, J lost 5 bases, and 13 bases lay in between. The CDR3 loop reads CASSEWVDTDEQYF. The CDR3 nucleotides are TGTGCCAGCAGTGAATGGGTGGACACGGACGAGCAGTACTTC.

This chain connects TRBV6-5 to TRBJ2-4; D perhaps matches TRBD1 (6 bases). The CDR3 has 14 residues. Looked up from germline, CDR1 is MNHEY and CDR2 is SVGAGI. V lost 5 bases and J 4 bases, leaving 12 bases between the germline ends. CDR3 nucleotide sequence: TGTGCCAGCAGTCCCCTTGGACAGAAAAACATTCAGTACTTC. Encoded protein: CASSPLGQKNIQYF.

This rearrangement joins TRBV6-6 to TRBJ2-7; 8 positions agree with TRBD2. The CDR3 is 14 residues long. The junction had 6 bases not matched to a gene; V was cut back by 8 bases and J by 0 bases. Germline CDR1 reads MNHNY; CDR2 reads SVGAGI (reference sequence). The CDR3 spells CASHFSGTSYEQYF. CDR3 DNA: TGTGCCAGCCATTTTAGCGGGACCTCCTACGAGCAGTACTTC.

This chain connects TRBV5-4 to TRBJ2-7; TRBD2 matches at 7 bases. The CDR3 has 15 residues. The germline CDR1 and CDR2 sequences are SGHNT and YYREEE (reference sequence). V was clipped by 2 bases and J by 4 bases; unmatched bases: 9. CDR3 amino acids: CASSLNAAGVYEQYF. The CDR3 DNA reads as TGTGCCAGCAGCTTAAATGCGGCGGGAGTGTACGAGCAGTACTTC.

The chain is built from TRBV12-3 or TRBV12-4 and TRBJ2-3; D perhaps matches TRBD2 (6 bases). V lost 5 bases and J lost 6, with 12 bases in between. The CDR3 spans 13 residues. The CDR3 DNA reads TGTGCCAGCAGTCCGAGCGGGTTTGATACGCAGTATTTT. It specifies CASSPSGFDTQYF.

The J gene is TRBJ1-4, the V gene TRBV28; D perhaps matches TRBD1 (5 bases). Germline V gene lookup returns CDR1 MDHEN and CDR2 SYDVKM. The ends were cut back, 8 bases at V and 2 bases at J, with 15 bases in the middle. This CDR3 has 15 amino acids. The CDR3 region is CASGGRGSTNEKLFF. In DNA, the CDR3 is TGTGCCAGCGGGGGGAGGGGCAGCACTAATGAAAAACTGTTTTTT. The full variable domain, with the rest looked up from reference TRBV28 and TRBJ1-4, is DVKVTQSSRYLVKRTGEKVFLECVQDMDHENMFWYRQDPGLGLRLIYFSYDVKMKEKGDIPEGYSVSREKKERFSLILESASTNQTSMYLCASGGRGSTNEKLFFGSGTQLSVL.

This chain joins TRBV19 and TRBJ1-4; no clear D. Germline V gene data show CDR1 as LNHDA and CDR2 as SQIVND (reference sequence). V gave up 4 bases and J gave up 2 bases, with 17 bases separating them. The CDR3 extends over 17 amino acids. The CDR3 spells CASSSPREAITNEKLFF. In DNA form, the CDR3 reads TGTGCCAGTAGTAGCCCGCGGGAGGCAATCACTAATGAAAAACTGTTTTTT.

The rearrangement links TRBV6-6 to TRBJ1-1; maybe TRBD1 (6 bases). V was clipped by 6 bases and J by 4 bases, with 9 bases between them. Germline CDR1 and CDR2: MNHNY and SVGAGI (reference sequence). The CDR3 spans 12 residues. The CDR3 bases are TGTGCCAGCAGCACAGGGAGCACTGAAGCTTTCTTT. Translated, it gives CASSTGSTEAFF.

V gene TRBV6-2 or TRBV6-3 combines with J gene TRBJ2-5; tentative D call: TRBD2 (6 bases). The ends were cut back, 4 bases at V and 7 bases at J, with 22 bases in the middle. Germline V gene data show CDR1 as MNHEY and CDR2 as SVGEGT. This CDR3 has 16 amino acids. Written as DNA, the CDR3 is TGTGCCAGCAGTTCCCCTCTTCCGACTAGGGGAGGGACCCAGTACTTC. Residues: CASSSPLPTRGGTQYF.

This clone has just one count. This chain connects TRBV10-2 to TRBJ1-1; 8 positions agree with TRBD1. Germline values: CDR1 WSHSY, CDR2 SAAADI. The CDR3 loop spans 13 amino acids. The junction had 4 bases not matched to a gene; V was cut back by 7 bases and J by 3 bases. CDR3: CASIGQGDTEAFF. DNA for the CDR3: TGCGCCAGCATTGGACAGGGAGACACTGAAGCTTTCTTT.

This chain connects TRBV10-3 to TRBJ2-7, with 9 bases lining up with TRBD1. The CDR3 loop spans 14 amino acids. Germline V gives CDR1 ENHRY, CDR2 SYGVKD. V shed 5 bases, J shed 4 bases, and the junction held 6 bases outside the gene matches. The chain's CDR3 is CAISLGTGTYEQYF. The CDR3 DNA follows: TGTGCCATCAGTCTCGGGACAGGGACTTACGAGCAGTACTTC.

CDR3 protein: CASSLDGNTGELFF. In DNA form, the CDR3 reads TGTGCCAGCAGCTTAGACGGGAACACCGGGGAGCTGTTTTTT. The chain combines TRBV11-3 with TRBJ2-2; D not resolved. CDR3 length: 14 amino acids. Trimming pared 0 bases from V and 1 base from J, leaving 3 bases between. Germline V gene sequence: CDR1 SGHNT, CDR2 YENEEA. Complete variable domain (other parts from reference TRBV11-3 and TRBJ2-2): EAGVVQSPRYKIIEKKQPVAFWCNPISGHNTLYWYLQNLGQGPELLIRYENEEAVDDSQLPKDRFSAERLKGVDSTLKIQPAELGDSAVYLCASSLDGNTGELFFGEGSRLTVL.

Only one count was recorded for this clone. The rearrangement uses TRBV10-3 and TRBJ2-3; 7 bases agree with TRBD1. This CDR3 region has 12 residues. After removal of 4 bases from V and 7 bases from J, the junction contained 2 bases not matched to a gene. Germline V gene data show CDR1 as ENHRY and CDR2 as SYGVKD. In DNA form, the CDR3 reads TGTGCCATCAGTGGGACAGGAAATACGCAGTATTTT. It translates to CAISGTGNTQYF.

The CDR3 DNA sequence: TGTGCCACCAGTGATTGGGACACAAGAAGGAGCCAACTTGACAAGGGGAAGAGACCCCAGTACTTC. Protein product: CATSDWDTRRSQLDKGKRPQYF. This chain links TRBV24-1 with TRBJ2-5, with D maybe TRBD1 (6 bases). There are 22 residues in the CDR3. V gave up 2 bases and J gave up 9 bases, with 39 bases separating them. CDR1 is KGHDR, CDR2 SFDVKD, per germline.

This clone was detected once. This chain connects TRBV6-5 to TRBJ2-1, with D possibly TRBD2 on 6 matching bases. Germline CDR1 MNHEY, CDR2 SVGAGI. The V and J ends lost 6 bases and 9 bases respectively, with 21 bases between them. This CDR3 has 15 amino acids. The CDR3 is CASSSLGGRSREQFF. The CDR3 region has the DNA TGTGCCAGCAGCTCGCTGGGGGGTCGGAGTCGTGAGCAGTTCTTC.

The chain links TRBV28 to TRBJ2-2; 7 bases match TRBD1. The germline V gene encodes CDR1 MDHEN and CDR2 SYDVKM. The ends lost 5 bases at V and 2 bases at J; junction bases unmatched: 5. The CDR3 runs 15 residues. CDR3 sequence (DNA): TGTGCCAGCAGTCTCCGGGACAGCAACACCGGGGAGCTGTTTTTT. Translation gives CASSLRDSNTGELFF.

This clone was seen more than once but under ten times. This chain connects TRBV6-5 to TRBJ1-2; tentatively, D is TRBD1 (6 bases). The CDR3 contains 16 residues. Germline V lookup: CDR1 MNHEY, CDR2 SVGAGI. The germline V and J ends were trimmed by 2 bases and 8 bases, with 21 bases remaining between them. The CDR3 spells CASSYGPGTKLGGYTF. The CDR3 region has the DNA TGTGCCAGCAGTTACGGTCCCGGGACAAAACTGGGGGGCTACACCTTC.

The chain joins TRBV28 to TRBJ1-5; a weak D match, TRBD1 (6 bases). Per the germline V gene, CDR1 is MDHEN and CDR2 is SYDVKM. Between the trimmed V and J ends, which lost 8 bases and 6 bases, there was a span of 20 bases. This CDR3 region has 15 residues. This CDR3 is CASVPHPAGAQPQHF. The CDR3 DNA follows: TGTGCCAGCGTCCCTCATCCCGCGGGGGCTCAGCCCCAGCATTTT.